This T cell receptor beta chain stems from a study of T cells in tuberculosis. Trimming took off 7 bases at V and 4 bases at J, with 10 bases between the two ends. The germline V gene encodes CDR1 SNHLY and CDR2 FYNNEI. There are 12 residues in the CDR3. Some clones are missing from TCRdb's copy, which holds only in-frame ones; the method was immunoSEQ multiplex PCR. The profile shows more than 20,000 clones, around 89% of them singletons. The source of this sequence is a donor aged 10-35 years with latent tuberculosis or without tuberculosis infection. The source material was PBMCs. The rearrangement joins TRBV2 to TRBJ2-5; perhaps TRBD1 as D (6 bases). The CDR3 DNA follows: TGTGCCAGCAACAGGGATGCAGAGACCCAGTACTTC. Protein sequence: CASNRDAETQYF.